Listed here are 17 T cell receptor beta chains from one sample, sequenced in a study of blood T cell repertoires in COVID-19. Data came from immunoSEQ multiplex PCR; TCRdb stores just in-frame clones and leaves some out. This table has about 200,000 clones, 85% appearing once. Material: PBMCs or T cells enriched from blood (not recorded which). The receptors originated from a man in his forties who had recovered from COVID-19.

The rearrangement uses TRBV4-2 and TRBJ2-7; the match to TRBD2 covers 8 bases. From germline, CDR1 is LGHNA and CDR2 YNFKEQ. The CDR3 has 15 residues. Unmatched junction bases numbered 5, after V lost 3 bases and J lost 1 base. The CDR3 loop reads CASSHPLAGSYEQYF. The CDR3 coding sequence is TGTGCCAGCAGCCACCCCTTAGCGGGATCCTACGAGCAGTACTTC.

This clone appeared once. The chain uses TRBV14 and TRBJ2-5; TRBD1 might be the D (5 bases). CDR3 length: 14 residues. Germline CDR1 is SGHDN and CDR2 is FVKESK. Trimming removed 6 bases at V and 5 bases at J, with 16 bases between. The CDR3 nucleotides are TGTGCCAGCAGACGTAGGGGCGCAGGGGAGACCCAGTACTTC. Residues: CASRRRGAGETQYF.

At least ten counts were recorded for this clone. This sequence joins TRBV14 and TRBJ1-2; TRBD1 matches at 8 bases. CDR3 size: 14 residues. Unmatched junction bases numbered 6, after V lost 1 base and J lost 8 bases. Looked up from germline, CDR1 is SGHDN and CDR2 is FVKESK. The CDR3 here is CASSQAGGARGYTF. CDR3 nucleotides: TGTGCCAGCAGCCAAGCAGGGGGCGCGAGGGGCTACACCTTC.

V gene TRBV24-1 combines with J gene TRBJ2-3; tentative D call: TRBD2 (6 bases). The CDR3 spans 15 residues. Trimming removed 3 bases at V and 2 bases at J, with 11 bases between. Germline V gene sequence: CDR1 KGHDR, CDR2 SFDVKD. The CDR3 region has the DNA TGTGCCACCAGTGATCCTCGGACTAACACAGATACGCAGTATTTT. This sequence encodes CATSDPRTNTDTQYF.

The chain has TRBV19 and TRBJ1-2; 9 nucleotides line up with TRBD1. This CDR3 contains 12 residues. The J segment lost 7 bases and the V segment lost 11 bases, leaving 8 bases of the junction unmatched. The germline CDR1 and CDR2 sequences are LNHDA and SQIVND (reference sequence). This CDR3 reads CASQGAETGYTF. CDR3 sequence (DNA): TGTGCCTCACAGGGGGCTGAGACTGGCTACACCTTC.

The chain links TRBV11-3 to TRBJ2-7, with 12 nucleotides matching TRBD2. Germline CDR1 reads SGHNT; CDR2 reads YENEEA. Germline trimming cut 5 bases from V and 8 bases from J; bases unmatched to any gene: 10. This CDR3 has 15 amino acids. In DNA, the CDR3 is TGTGCCAGCAGCCCGCGACTAGCGGGAGAATCCCAGCAGTACTTC. Translated: CASSPRLAGESQQYF.

This chain links TRBV5-1 with TRBJ2-7; 11 positions match TRBD2. V trimming: 4 bases; J trimming: 1 base; junction bases outside the gene matches: 4. Germline V lookup: CDR1 SGHRS, CDR2 YFSETQ. The CDR3 consists of 15 residues. CDR3 protein: CASSIRLAGSYEQYF. In nucleotides, the CDR3 is TGCGCCAGCAGCATTCGACTAGCGGGATCCTACGAGCAGTACTTC.

The gene calls are TRBV5-6 and TRBJ1-4, with 7 bases that match TRBD1. Germline V gene lookup returns CDR1 SGHDT and CDR2 YYEEEE. The CDR3 extends over 15 amino acids. Unmatched junction bases numbered 10, after V lost 4 bases and J lost 7 bases. The chain's CDR3 is CASSAQGKIGEKLFF. In DNA, the CDR3 is TGTGCCAGCAGCGCACAGGGGAAGATTGGTGAAAAACTGTTTTTT.

The chain has TRBV19 and TRBJ2-1, with 8 bases lining up with TRBD1. V gave up 3 bases and J gave up 14 bases; unmatched junction bases: 6. This CDR3 has 12 amino acids. Germline lookup yields CDR1 LNHDA and CDR2 SQIVND (reference sequence). For the CDR3, the DNA is TGTGCCAGTAGTATTATCAGGGGGCAGAAGTTCTTC. Translated: CASSIIRGQKFF.

This chain uses TRBV9 with TRBJ2-1, with TRBD2 matching 9 bases. The CDR3 runs to 14 residues. Germline V gene lookup returns CDR1 SGDLS and CDR2 YYNGEE. V was clipped by 3 bases and J by 6 bases; unmatched bases: 4. CDR3 sequence: CASSAGSGSNEQFF. In nucleotides, the CDR3 is TGTGCCAGCAGCGCTGGTAGCGGGAGCAATGAGCAGTTCTTC.

This sequence joins TRBV13 and TRBJ2-2; D remains unclear. Germline V gene lookup returns CDR1 PRHDT and CDR2 FYEKMQ (reference sequence). This CDR3 is built from 16 residues. Trimming took off 0 bases at V and 6 bases at J, with 14 bases between the two ends. This CDR3 reads CASSLGGHTLSGELFF. The DNA of the CDR3 is TGTGCCAGCAGCTTAGGGGGCCATACTCTCTCCGGGGAGCTGTTTTTT.

This chain links TRBV7-2 with TRBJ2-7; TRBD2 matches at 7 bases. Germline V lookup: CDR1 SGHTA, CDR2 FQGNSA. CDR3 length: 16 amino acids. The V and J ends lost 1 base and 0 bases, in that order; junction bases with no gene match: 6. In DNA form, the CDR3 reads TGTGCCAGCAGCTTAGGTCTAGCGGAAAACTCCTACGAGCAGTACTTC. It codes for CASSLGLAENSYEQYF.

The V call is TRBV28, the J call TRBJ1-2; 9 bases line up with TRBD1. Germline V gene sequence: CDR1 MDHEN, CDR2 SYDVKM. The V gene end was trimmed by 8 bases and the J gene end by 4 bases; junction bases not matched to a gene: 14. This CDR3 comprises 16 residues. DNA for the CDR3: TGTGCCAGCTCGCTATGGACGGGACAGGGCCCCTATGGCTACACCTTC. It specifies CASSLWTGQGPYGYTF.

The V and J genes are TRBV24-1 and TRBJ1-4; 9 nucleotides match TRBD1. V was pared by 3 bases and J by 8 bases, with 9 bases of the junction left unmatched. The germline V gene has CDR1 KGHDR and CDR2 SFDVKD. The CDR3 extends over 16 amino acids. The chain's CDR3 is CATSDRSGTGYEKLFF. The CDR3 nucleotides read TGTGCCACCAGTGATCGATCCGGGACAGGGTACGAAAAACTGTTTTTT.

This clone came up a few times. The rearrangement joins TRBV7-2 to TRBJ2-3; possibly TRBD1 for D (5 bases). Trimming cost V 6 bases and J 5 bases, with 9 bases left between them. Germline CDR1 and CDR2: SGHTA and FQGNSA. The CDR3 loop spans 12 amino acids. The CDR3 DNA sequence: TGTGCCAGCAGGCTTACAGGAGATACGCAGTATTTT. Amino acid sequence: CASRLTGDTQYF. Based on the CDR3 plus reference TRBV7-2 and TRBJ2-3, the full variable domain is GAGVSQSPSNKVTEKGKDVELRCDPISGHTALYWYRQSLGQGLEFLIYFQGNSAPDKSGLPSDRFSAERTGGSVSTLTIQRTQQEDSAVYLCASRLTGDTQYFGPGTRLTVL.

The V gene is TRBV4-1, the J gene TRBJ1-1, with TRBD1 matching over 9 bases. The germline gives CDR1 MGHRA, CDR2 YSYEKL. The CDR3 is 15 residues long. With V trimmed by 4 bases and J by 4 bases, 7 bases remained unmatched. The CDR3 here is CASSRSGTGSTEAFF. The DNA for the CDR3 is TGCGCCAGCAGCCGCTCCGGGACAGGGAGCACTGAAGCTTTCTTT.

V gene TRBV28 combines with J gene TRBJ1-2; possibly TRBD1 for D (6 bases). CDR3 length: 14 residues. V was pared by 6 bases and J by 8 bases, with 19 bases between. Germline V gene data show CDR1 as MDHEN and CDR2 as SYDVKM. The CDR3 DNA reads TGTGCCAGCAGCTCCCCTACAGGGTCGACGGGCTACACCTTC. Its protein is CASSSPTGSTGYTF.